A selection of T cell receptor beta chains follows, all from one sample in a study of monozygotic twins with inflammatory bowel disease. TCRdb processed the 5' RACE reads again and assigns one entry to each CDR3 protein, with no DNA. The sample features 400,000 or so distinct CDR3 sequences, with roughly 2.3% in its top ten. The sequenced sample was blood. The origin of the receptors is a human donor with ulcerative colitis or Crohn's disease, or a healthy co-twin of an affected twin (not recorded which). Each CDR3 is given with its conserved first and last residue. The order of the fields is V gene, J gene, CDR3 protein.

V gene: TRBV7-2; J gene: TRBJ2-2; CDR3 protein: CASSLETGRGSGELFF
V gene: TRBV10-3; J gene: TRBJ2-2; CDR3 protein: CAISVGLTTGELFF
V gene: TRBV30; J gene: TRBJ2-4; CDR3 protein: CAWNPTGLAKNIQYF
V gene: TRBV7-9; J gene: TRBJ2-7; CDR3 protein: CASSHRGQDEQYF
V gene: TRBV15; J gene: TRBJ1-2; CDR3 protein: CATSRDKGAGYTF
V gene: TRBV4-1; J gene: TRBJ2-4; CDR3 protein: CASSPQREGLSIQYF
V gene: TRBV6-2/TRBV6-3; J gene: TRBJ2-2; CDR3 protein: CASSYPGTANTGELFF
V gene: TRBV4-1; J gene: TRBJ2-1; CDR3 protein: CASSQTENSYNEQFF
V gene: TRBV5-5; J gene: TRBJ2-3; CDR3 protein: CASSFQVSTDTQYF
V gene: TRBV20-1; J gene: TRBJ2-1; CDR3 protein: CSAPPGTRGPSEQFF
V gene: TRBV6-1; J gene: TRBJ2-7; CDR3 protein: CASSGTTNLSYEQYF
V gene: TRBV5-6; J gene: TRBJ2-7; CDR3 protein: CASNARAGGYEQYF
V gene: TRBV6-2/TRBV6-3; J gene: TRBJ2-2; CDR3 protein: CASSLPLYGGELFF
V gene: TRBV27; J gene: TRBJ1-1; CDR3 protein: CASRTGGQGRTEAFF
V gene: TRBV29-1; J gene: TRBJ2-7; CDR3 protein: CSVGGGAERYEQYF
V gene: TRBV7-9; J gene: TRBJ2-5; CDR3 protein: CASSFNLQETQYF
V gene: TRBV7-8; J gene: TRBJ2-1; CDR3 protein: CASSPSGGGAPRYNEQFF
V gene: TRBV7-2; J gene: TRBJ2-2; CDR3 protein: CASSLGSETGELFF
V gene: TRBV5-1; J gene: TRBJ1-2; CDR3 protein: CASSPDRDRGYYGYTF
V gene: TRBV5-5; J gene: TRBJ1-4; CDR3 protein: CASSLQGELAKLFF
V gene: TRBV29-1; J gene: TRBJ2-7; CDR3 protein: CSVEQGTNYEQYF
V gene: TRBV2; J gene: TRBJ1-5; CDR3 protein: CASSTGQGIQPQHF
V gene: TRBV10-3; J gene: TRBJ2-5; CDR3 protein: CAIGGEQETQYF
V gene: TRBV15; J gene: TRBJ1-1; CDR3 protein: CATSRGGIAEAFF
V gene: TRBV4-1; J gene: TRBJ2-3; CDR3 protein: CASSQGSRGGRTDTQYF
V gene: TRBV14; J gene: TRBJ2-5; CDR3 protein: CASSPGISQETQYF
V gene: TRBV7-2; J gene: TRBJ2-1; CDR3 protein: CASHRQRATYNEQFF
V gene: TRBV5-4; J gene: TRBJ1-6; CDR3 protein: CASSLGAGDSPLHF
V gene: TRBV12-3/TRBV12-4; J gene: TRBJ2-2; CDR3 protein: CASRGGAGELFF
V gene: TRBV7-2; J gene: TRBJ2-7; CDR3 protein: CASSLGPTNYEQYF
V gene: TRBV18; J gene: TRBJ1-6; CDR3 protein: CASSPAPRDSPLHF
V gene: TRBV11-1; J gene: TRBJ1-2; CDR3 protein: CASGRDTANYGYTF
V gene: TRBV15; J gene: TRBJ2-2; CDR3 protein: CATERGLTGELFF
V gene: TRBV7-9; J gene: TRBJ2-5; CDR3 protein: CASSLGIGYETQYF
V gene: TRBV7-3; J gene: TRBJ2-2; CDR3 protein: CASSPLDTTMNTGELFF
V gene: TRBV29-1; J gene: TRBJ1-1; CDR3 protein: CSVYGKLVGGAFF
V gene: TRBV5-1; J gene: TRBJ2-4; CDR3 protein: CASSPGTGRLRGIQYF
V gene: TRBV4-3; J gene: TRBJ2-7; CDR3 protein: CASSQDLIVSGPYEQYF
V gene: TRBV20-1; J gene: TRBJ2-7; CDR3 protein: CSAPSSGSYEQYF
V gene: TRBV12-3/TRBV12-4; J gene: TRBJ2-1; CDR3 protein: CASSLGSGRPGGSSYNEQFF
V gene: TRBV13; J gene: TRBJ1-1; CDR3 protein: CASSLARRQGSTEAFF
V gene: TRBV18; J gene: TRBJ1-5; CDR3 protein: CASSPLKSRGTGPNQPQHF
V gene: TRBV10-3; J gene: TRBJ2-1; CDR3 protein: CAITSGRGNEQFF
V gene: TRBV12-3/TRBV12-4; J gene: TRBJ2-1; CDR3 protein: CASSYLNEQFF